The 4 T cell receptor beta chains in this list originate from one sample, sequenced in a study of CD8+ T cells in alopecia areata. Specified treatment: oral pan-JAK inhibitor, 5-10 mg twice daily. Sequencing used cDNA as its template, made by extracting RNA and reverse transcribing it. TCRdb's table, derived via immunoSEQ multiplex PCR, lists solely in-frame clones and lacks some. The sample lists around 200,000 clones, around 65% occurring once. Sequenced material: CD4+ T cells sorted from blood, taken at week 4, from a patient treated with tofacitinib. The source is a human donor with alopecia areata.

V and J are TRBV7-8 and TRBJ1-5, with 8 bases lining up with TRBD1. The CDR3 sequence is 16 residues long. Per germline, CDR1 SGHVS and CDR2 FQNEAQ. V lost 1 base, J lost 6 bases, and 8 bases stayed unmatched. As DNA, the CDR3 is TGTGCCAGCAGCTTAGGGAGGACAGGGAGCGGTCAGCCCCAGCATTTT. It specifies CASSLGRTGSGQPQHF. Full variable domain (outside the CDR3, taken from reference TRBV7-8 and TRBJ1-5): GAGVSQSPRYKVAKRGQDVALRCDPISGHVSLFWYQQALGQGPEFLTYFQNEAQLDKSGLPSDRFFAERPEGSVSTLKIQRTQQEDSAVYLCASSLGRTGSGQPQHFGDGTRLSIL.

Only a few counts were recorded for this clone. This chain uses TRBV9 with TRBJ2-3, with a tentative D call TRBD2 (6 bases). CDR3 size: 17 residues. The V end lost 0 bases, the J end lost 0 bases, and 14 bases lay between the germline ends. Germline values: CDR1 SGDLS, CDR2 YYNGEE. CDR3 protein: CASSVVGSGISTDTQYF. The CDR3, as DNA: TGTGCCAGCAGCGTAGTCGGTAGCGGCATTAGCACAGATACGCAGTATTTT.

The CDR3 nucleotides read TGTGCCAGCAGTTCTAGCGGGGGGGCCCTCCAAGAGACCCAGTACTTC. It specifies CASSSSGGALQETQYF. The genes are TRBV2 and TRBJ2-5, with 12 bases matching TRBD2. J was trimmed by 1 base and V by 5 bases; bases with no gene match: 5. CDR1 and CDR2 (germline): SNHLY, FYNNEI. The CDR3 has 16 residues.

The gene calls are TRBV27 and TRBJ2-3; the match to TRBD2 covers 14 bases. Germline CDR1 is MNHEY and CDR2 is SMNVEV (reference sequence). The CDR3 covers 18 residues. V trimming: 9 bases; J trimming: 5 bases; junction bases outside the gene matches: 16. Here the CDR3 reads CASSPGLAGELPIDTQYF. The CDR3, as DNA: TGTGCCAGTTCCCCGGGACTAGCGGGGGAACTACCCATAGATACGCAGTATTTT.